A selection of T cell receptor beta chains follows, all from one sample in a study of control samples from healthy donors and cancer patients. Sequencing was performed with immunoSEQ multiplex PCR; in TCRdb, only in-frame clones are kept and a portion is missing. The profile shows some 220,000 clones, roughly 94% of them singletons. The sample taken for sequencing was blood. These receptors all stem from a man aged 50-59 years in good health. CDR3s include the opening cysteine and the closing phenylalanine or tryptophan. A D gene is named only where the DNA matches it firmly.

d_call: TRBD1; v_call: TRBV5-4; j_call: TRBJ2-7; cdr3_aa: CASSPGQGAYEQYF; cdr3_nt: TGTGCCAGCAGCCCGGGGCAGGGGGCCTACGAGCAGTACTTC
d_call: TRBD1; v_call: TRBV13; j_call: TRBJ1-6; cdr3_aa: CASSHDRGNSPLHF; cdr3_nt: TGTGCCAGCAGCCACGACAGGGGTAATTCACCCCTCCACTTT
d_call: -; v_call: TRBV5-1; j_call: TRBJ1-4; cdr3_aa: CASSTESQEKLFF; cdr3_nt: TGCGCCAGCAGCACCGAAAGTCAGGAAAAACTGTTTTTT
d_call: -; v_call: TRBV6-1; j_call: TRBJ1-4; cdr3_aa: CASSEILRGSSIGNEKLFF; cdr3_nt: TGTGCCAGCAGTGAGATTCTCAGGGGCTCCTCAATAGGAAATGAAAAACTGTTTTTT
d_call: -; v_call: TRBV4-3; j_call: TRBJ1-2; cdr3_aa: CASSQPGIYGYTF; cdr3_nt: TGCGCCAGCAGCCAACCCGGCATCTATGGCTACACCTTC
d_call: -; v_call: TRBV19; j_call: TRBJ1-1; cdr3_aa: CASSIGGKKNTEAFF; cdr3_nt: TGTGCCAGTAGTATAGGAGGGAAAAAGAACACTGAAGCTTTCTTT
d_call: TRBD1; v_call: TRBV7-6; j_call: TRBJ2-1; cdr3_aa: CASSLADPRDRGRNEQFF; cdr3_nt: TGTGCCAGCAGCTTAGCTGATCCCCGGGACAGGGGGCGGAATGAGCAGTTCTTC
d_call: -; v_call: TRBV9; j_call: TRBJ1-2; cdr3_aa: CASSSSGDTGVYGYTF; cdr3_nt: TGTGCCAGCAGCTCCTCCGGGGACACCGGTGTTTATGGCTACACCTTC
d_call: TRBD1; v_call: TRBV9; j_call: TRBJ1-6; cdr3_aa: CASSVGSAGGSPLHF; cdr3_nt: TGTGCCAGCAGCGTAGGGTCGGCAGGGGGGTCACCCCTCCACTTT
d_call: -; v_call: TRBV28; j_call: TRBJ1-6; cdr3_aa: CASSFPTGRPYNSPLHF; cdr3_nt: TGTGCCAGCAGTTTTCCAACAGGGAGACCATATAATTCACCCCTCCACTTT